This TCR beta chain is drawn from a study of shared clonotypes between healthy human individuals. Study-level information: The study enrolled a couple of women and three men aged 18 to 49.

Repertoires were generated with immunoSEQ multiplex PCR, while TCRdb's copy carries only in-frame clones and drops some. The sample shows more than 2 million clones, approximately 94% of them seen only once. CDR1 and CDR2 from the germline V gene are SEHNR and FQNEAQ (reference sequence). V lost 2 bases and J 1 base, leaving 5 bases between the germline ends. CDR3 length equals 13 residues. Material for sequencing was naive CD4+ T cells sorted from blood. The subset was: CD45RA+ positively selected. This TCR was recovered from a man aged 18 to 29 in good health. The chain carries TRBV7-9 and TRBJ1-1, with D hard to call. This CDR3 reads CASSLLQNTEAFF. CDR3 DNA sequence: TGTGCCAGCAGCTTATTGCAGAACACTGAAGCTTTCTTT.